A single sample gave rise to the 9 T cell receptor beta chains below, sequenced in a study of T cell responses to AZD1222 COVID-19 vaccine. Some clones are missing from TCRdb's copy, which holds only in-frame ones; the method was immunoSEQ multiplex PCR. Among 150,000 to 200,000 clones listed, roughly nine tenths were seen once. This specimen was peripheral blood, taken 28 days after the second AZD1222 dose. The receptor set was obtained from an adult who received the AZD1222 COVID-19 vaccine.

The V gene is TRBV7-9, the J gene TRBJ1-5; the match to TRBD1 covers 9 bases. This CDR3 has 15 residues. From germline, CDR1 is SEHNR and CDR2 FQNEAQ (reference sequence). V lost 3 bases to trimming and J lost 8 bases; unmatched junction nucleotides: 8. CDR3 residues: CASSLVTGGQEPQHF. CDR3 DNA sequence: TGTGCCAGCAGCTTGGTTACAGGGGGCCAGGAGCCCCAGCATTTT.

This chain links TRBV27 with TRBJ2-7, with D possibly being TRBD2 (5 bases). The germline V gene has CDR1 MNHEY and CDR2 SMNVEV (reference sequence). Trimming took 6 bases from V and 2 from J, leaving 20 bases between them. The CDR3 loop spans 16 amino acids. CDR3: CASSPSRAALAYEQYF. DNA for the CDR3: TGTGCCAGCAGCCCGTCGAGGGCAGCCCTCGCCTACGAGCAGTACTTC.

The rearrangement links TRBV19 to TRBJ2-1, with TRBD2 as a possible D gene (5 bases). Germline V gene lookup returns CDR1 LNHDA and CDR2 SQIVND (reference sequence). This CDR3 region has 17 residues. The V and J ends lost 5 bases and 0 bases respectively, with 17 bases between them. CDR3 protein: CASSFLGELSSYNEQFF. The CDR3 DNA follows: TGTGCCAGTAGTTTCCTCGGGGAGCTGAGCTCCTACAATGAGCAGTTCTTC. Full variable domain (missing parts from reference TRBV19 and TRBJ2-1): DGGITQSPKYLFRKEGQNVTLSCEQNLNHDAMYWYRQDPGQGLRLIYYSQIVNDFQKGDIAEGYSVSREKKESFPLTVTSAQKNPTAFYLCASSFLGELSSYNEQFFGPGTRLTVL.

This chain links TRBV5-5 with TRBJ1-5; D unresolved. V was shortened by 0 bases and J by 3 bases, with 10 bases between the two germline ends. Germline lookup yields CDR1 SGHKS and CDR2 YYEKEE (reference sequence). CDR3 size: 15 residues. The CDR3 DNA is TGTGCCAGCAGCTTGGATGGGTTGGACAATCAGCCCCAGCATTTT. Translating it yields CASSLDGLDNQPQHF.

The chain recombines TRBV27 with TRBJ1-1; D remains unclear. V lost 5 bases, J lost 2 bases, and 9 bases lay in between. The CDR3 contains 13 residues. Germline V gives CDR1 MNHEY, CDR2 SMNVEV (reference sequence). The CDR3 DNA reads TGTGCCAGCAGTCCCCAAACTAACACTGAAGCTTTCTTT. Amino acid sequence: CASSPQTNTEAFF.

This chain joins TRBV3-1 (or the pseudogene TRBV3-2) and TRBJ1-5; 9 bases match TRBD1. V lost 4 bases to trimming and J lost 2 bases; unmatched junction nucleotides: 6. The CDR3 runs to 16 residues. Germline loops: CDR1 LGHDT, CDR2 YNNKEL (reference sequence). CDR3 residues: CASSLGTGRRNQPQHF. CDR3 bases: TGTGCCAGCAGCCTAGGGACAGGGCGTCGCAATCAGCCCCAGCATTTT.

The rearrangement uses TRBV19 and TRBJ1-3; D uncertain. The germline CDR1 and CDR2 sequences are LNHDA and SQIVND (reference sequence). V shed 3 bases and J shed 0 bases, with 6 bases lying between them. The CDR3 has 14 residues. The CDR3 DNA is TGTGCCAGTAGTATGACCGGCTCTGGAAACACCATATATTTT. Encoded protein: CASSMTGSGNTIYF.

The rearrangement joins TRBV29-1 to TRBJ1-1, with TRBD1 matching 7 bases. The length of the CDR3 is 18 residues. V dropped 3 bases and J dropped 3; count of bases not matched to a gene: 19. Germline assignment: CDR1 SQVTM and CDR2 ANQGSEA. The CDR3 DNA sequence: TGCAGCGTTGATCTGCGGGACAGAAGAGGGGGATTGTACACTGAAGCTTTCTTT. Translating it yields CSVDLRDRRGGLYTEAFF.

This rearrangement joins TRBV19 to TRBJ1-4; 7 bases match TRBD1. With 10 bases clipped from V and 4 bases from J, the junction kept 3 bases outside the gene matches. The CDR3 runs 12 residues. Germline V gene lookup returns CDR1 LNHDA and CDR2 SQIVND (reference sequence). The CDR3 DNA reads TGTGCCACACAGGGGCTTAATGAAAAACTGTTTTTT. Protein sequence: CATQGLNEKLFF.